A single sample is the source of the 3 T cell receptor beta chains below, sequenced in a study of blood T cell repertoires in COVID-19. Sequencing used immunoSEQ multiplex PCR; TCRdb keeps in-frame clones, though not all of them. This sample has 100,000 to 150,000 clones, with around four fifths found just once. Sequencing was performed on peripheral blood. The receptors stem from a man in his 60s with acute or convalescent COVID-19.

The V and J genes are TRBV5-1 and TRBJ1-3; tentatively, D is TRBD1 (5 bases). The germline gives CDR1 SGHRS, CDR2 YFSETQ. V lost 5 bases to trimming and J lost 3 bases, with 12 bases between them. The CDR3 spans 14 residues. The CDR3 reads CASSRAGDGNTIYF. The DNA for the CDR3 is TGCGCCAGCAGTCGAGCGGGGGATGGAAACACCATATATTTT.

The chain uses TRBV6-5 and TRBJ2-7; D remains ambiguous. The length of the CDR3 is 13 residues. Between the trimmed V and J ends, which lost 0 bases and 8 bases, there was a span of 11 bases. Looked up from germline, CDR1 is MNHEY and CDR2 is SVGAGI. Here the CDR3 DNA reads TGTGCCAGCAGTTACTCGGGCCTCGGCAAGCAGTACTTC. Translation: CASSYSGLGKQYF.

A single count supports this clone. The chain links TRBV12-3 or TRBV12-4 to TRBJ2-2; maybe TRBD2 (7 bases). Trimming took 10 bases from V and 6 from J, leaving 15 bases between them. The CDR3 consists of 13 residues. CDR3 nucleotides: TGTGCCACCGGGGGGCGGAGGGCCGGGGAGCTGTTTTTT. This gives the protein CATGGRRAGELFF.